Detailed here is one T cell receptor (beta chain). The source of the sample is a study of control samples from healthy donors and cancer patients. The data were produced by immunoSEQ multiplex PCR, yet TCRdb's version contains in-frame clones alone and is incomplete. The sample lists about 130,000 clones; around 93% were seen once. Per the germline V gene, CDR1 is MNHEY and CDR2 is SVGEGT. V was pared by 0 bases and J by 7 bases, with 9 bases of the junction left unmatched. The CDR3 is 16 amino acids. The chain couples TRBV6-2 or TRBV6-3 to TRBJ2-3, with 8 bases lining up with TRBD2. The sequenced sample consisted of blood. The receptor was derived from a man younger than 30 in good health. The CDR3 sequence: CASSYSAGGATNTQYF. As DNA, the CDR3 is TGTGCCAGCAGTTACTCTGCCGGGGGGGCTACAAATACGCAGTATTTT.